This TCR beta chain appears in the sequencing data of a study of T cell responses to AZD1222 COVID-19 vaccine. Study as a whole: Combined were second doses at about 4 or about 12 weeks.

The V and J ends lost 4 bases and 4 bases, in that order; junction bases with no gene match: 6. CDR1 and CDR2 (germline): MDHEN, SYDVKM. This CDR3 has 15 residues. Clones were sequenced by immunoSEQ multiplex PCR, and TCRdb holds only the in-frame ones, with some missing. The data show more than 85,000 clones, with 65% to 90% seen just once and around 8.2% held by the top ten. A note on this clone: As yet, its antigen is unknown.

Study-wide findings and caveats: Mostly white British, mostly female donors; authors suggested clonal diversity may be underestimated.

This receptor was taken from an adult in good health. This chain connects TRBV28 to TRBJ1-4; 7 bases are a match to TRBD1. The input for sequencing was peripheral blood, taken on day 0 of AZD1222 vaccination. CDR3 coding DNA: TGTGCCAGCAGTTCCGAGGGGGCGGGTAATGAAAAACTGTTTTTT. Translated, it gives CASSSEGAGNEKLFF.